The clone carrying this TCR beta chain has more than one count but fewer than ten. The data belong to a study of blood T cells in healthy people across ages. Looking at the study overall: Template switching caught about one barcoded beta molecule for each two T cells.

The CDR3 contains 14 residues. Trimming shortened V by 1 base and J by 6 bases, and 11 bases separated the two germline ends. In germline, CDR1 is SGHRS, CDR2 YFSETQ. Using a J-beta primer mix together with a sample-barcoded 5' primer, a second PCR was run for about 6 to 12 cycles. Each cDNA molecule, via a template-switch adaptor with 12 random nucleotides, was tagged. TCRdb called the 5' RACE reads again in MiXCR, with one record for every CDR3 protein. The sample includes almost 300,000 distinct CDR3 sequences, roughly 29% of them seen just once. Material: blood. The receptor was isolated from a woman aged 65 to 85 in good health. This rearrangement joins TRBV5-1 to TRBJ2-1, with D perhaps matching TRBD2 (6 bases). The CDR3: CASSLRLGGNEQFF. The CDR3, as DNA: TGCGCCAGCAGCTTGCGGCTGGGGGGCAATGAGCAGTTCTTC.